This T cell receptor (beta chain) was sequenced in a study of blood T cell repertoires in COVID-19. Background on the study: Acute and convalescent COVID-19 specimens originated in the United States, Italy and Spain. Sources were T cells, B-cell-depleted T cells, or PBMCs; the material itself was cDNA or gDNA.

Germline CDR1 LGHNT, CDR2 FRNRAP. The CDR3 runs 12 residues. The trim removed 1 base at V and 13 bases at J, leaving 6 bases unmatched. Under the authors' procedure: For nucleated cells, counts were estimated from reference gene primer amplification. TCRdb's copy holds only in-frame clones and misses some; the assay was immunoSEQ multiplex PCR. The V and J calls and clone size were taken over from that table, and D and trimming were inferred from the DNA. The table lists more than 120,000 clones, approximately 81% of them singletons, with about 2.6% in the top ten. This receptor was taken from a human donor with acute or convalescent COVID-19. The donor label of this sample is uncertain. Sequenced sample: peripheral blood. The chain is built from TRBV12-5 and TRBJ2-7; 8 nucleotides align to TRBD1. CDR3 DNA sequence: TGTGCTAGTGGTTTGGAGAGGACAGGGATATACTTC. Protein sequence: CASGLERTGIYF.